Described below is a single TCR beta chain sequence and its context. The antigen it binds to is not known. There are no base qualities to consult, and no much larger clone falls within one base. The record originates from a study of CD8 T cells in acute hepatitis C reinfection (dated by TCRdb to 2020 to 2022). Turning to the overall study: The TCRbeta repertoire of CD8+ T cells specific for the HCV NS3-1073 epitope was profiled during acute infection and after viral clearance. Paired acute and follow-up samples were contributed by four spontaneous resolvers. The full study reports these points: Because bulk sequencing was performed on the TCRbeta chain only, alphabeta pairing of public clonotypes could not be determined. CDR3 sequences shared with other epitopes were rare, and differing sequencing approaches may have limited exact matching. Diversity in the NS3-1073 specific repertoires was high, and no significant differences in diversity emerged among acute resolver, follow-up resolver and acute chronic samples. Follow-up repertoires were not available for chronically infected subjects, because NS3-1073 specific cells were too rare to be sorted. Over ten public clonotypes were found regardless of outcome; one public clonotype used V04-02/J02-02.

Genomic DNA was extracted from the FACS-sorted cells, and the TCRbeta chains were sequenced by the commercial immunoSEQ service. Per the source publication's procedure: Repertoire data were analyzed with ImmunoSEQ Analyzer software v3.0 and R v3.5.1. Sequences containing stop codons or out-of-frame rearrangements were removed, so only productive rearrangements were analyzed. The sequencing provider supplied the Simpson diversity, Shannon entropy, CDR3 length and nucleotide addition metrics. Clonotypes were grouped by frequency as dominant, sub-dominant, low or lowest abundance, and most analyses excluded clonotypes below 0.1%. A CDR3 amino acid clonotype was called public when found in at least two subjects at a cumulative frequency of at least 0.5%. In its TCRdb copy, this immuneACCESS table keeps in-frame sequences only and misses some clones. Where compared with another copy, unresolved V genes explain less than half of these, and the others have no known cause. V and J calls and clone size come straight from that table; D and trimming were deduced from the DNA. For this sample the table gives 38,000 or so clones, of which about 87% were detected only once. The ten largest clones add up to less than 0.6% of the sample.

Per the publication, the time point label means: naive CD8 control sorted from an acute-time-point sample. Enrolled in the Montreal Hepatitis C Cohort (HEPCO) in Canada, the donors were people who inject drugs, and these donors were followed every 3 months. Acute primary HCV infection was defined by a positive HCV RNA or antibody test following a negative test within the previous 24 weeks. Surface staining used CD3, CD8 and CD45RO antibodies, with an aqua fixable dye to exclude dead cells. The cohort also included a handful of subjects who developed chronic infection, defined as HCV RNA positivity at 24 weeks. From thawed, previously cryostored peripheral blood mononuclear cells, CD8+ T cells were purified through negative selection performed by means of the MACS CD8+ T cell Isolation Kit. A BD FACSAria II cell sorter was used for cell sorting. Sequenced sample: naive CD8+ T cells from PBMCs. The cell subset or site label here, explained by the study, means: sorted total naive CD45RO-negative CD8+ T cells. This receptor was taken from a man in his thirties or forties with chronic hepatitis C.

The CDR3 amino acid sequence is: CASSYSQEFEQYF. The sequenced DNA is TGTGCCAGCAGTTATTCTCAGGAGTTCGAGCAGTACTTC. The chain employs TRBV6-6 and TRBJ2-7; the D gene remains uncertain. From cysteine to phenylalanine, the CDR3 is 13 amino acids long. The sequence is cut down to CDR3 DNA, 39 bases in frame from base 1. V is cut by 3 bases and J by 6 bases, and the space between the germline ends is 12 bases. The germline V gene (reference sequence) specifies MNHNY as CDR1 and SVGAGI as CDR2.